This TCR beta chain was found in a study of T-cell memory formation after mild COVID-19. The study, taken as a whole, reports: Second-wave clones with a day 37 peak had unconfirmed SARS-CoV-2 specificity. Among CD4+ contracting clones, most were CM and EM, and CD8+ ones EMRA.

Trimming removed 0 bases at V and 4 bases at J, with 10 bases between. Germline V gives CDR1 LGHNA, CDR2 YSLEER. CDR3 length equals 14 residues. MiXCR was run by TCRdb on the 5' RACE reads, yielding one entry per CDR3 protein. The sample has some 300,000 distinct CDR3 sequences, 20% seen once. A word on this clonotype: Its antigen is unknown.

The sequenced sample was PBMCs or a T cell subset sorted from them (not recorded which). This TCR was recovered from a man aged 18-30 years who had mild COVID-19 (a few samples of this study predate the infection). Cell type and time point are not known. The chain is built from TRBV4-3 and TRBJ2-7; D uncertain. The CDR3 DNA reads TGCGCCAGCAGCCAAGATCTACAGCCATACGAGCAGTACTTC. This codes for CASSQDLQPYEQYF.